This TCR beta chain was observed in a study of PD-1 blockade in mismatch repair-deficient tumors. Study as a whole: All were previously treated, progressing patients with about 12 mismatch repair-deficient cancer types. Study-wide points: Tumor-resident clones, often absent from pretreatment blood, expanded after pembrolizumab and then contracted.

Germline V lookup: CDR1 MGHRA, CDR2 YSYEKL. Losses at the gene ends were 2 bases for V and 3 bases for J; bases not matched to a gene: 10. This CDR3 contains 16 residues. TCRdb's copy holds only in-frame clones and misses some; the assay was immunoSEQ multiplex PCR. The sample holds roughly 53,000 clones, around 80% seen once. The TCR-sequenced patients were a few responders to pembrolizumab. Regarding this clone: Its antigen is unidentified.

The clonotype was recovered from an adult with mismatch repair-deficient cancer. The V call is TRBV4-1, the J call TRBJ2-7; 7 bases are a match to TRBD2. The source material was peripheral blood, sampled 4 weeks after starting pembrolizumab. CDR3 in amino acids: CASSQQPSGTIYEQYF. In nucleotides, the CDR3 is TGCGCCAGCAGCCAACAACCATCCGGGACTATCTACGAGCAGTACTTC.